The 20 T cell receptor beta chains reported below all come from one sample, sequenced in a study of T cell repertoires in cytomegalovirus infection. These receptors lack a known antigen. TCRdb called the reads again in MiXCR, with one record for every CDR3 protein. This sample yields 700,000 to 850,000 distinct CDR3 sequences, of which 32% are seen a single time; around 11% belongs to the top ten. This sample comprised cultured CD8+ T cells from PBMCs, obtained from culture after CMV antigen stimulation. These receptors were collected from a human donor in good health (CMV status not recorded). Some clones in this sample may be carry-over from other donors' samples.

The sample holds a few counts of this clonotype. The chain recombines TRBV2 with TRBJ2-7, with 12 bases identical to TRBD1. This CDR3 has 17 residues. Trimming took 4 bases from V and 0 from J; bases not matched to a gene: 7. Germline lookup yields CDR1 SNHLY and CDR2 FYNNEI. CDR3 loop: CASSARDRGLFSYEQYF. CDR3 DNA sequence: TGTGCCAGCAGTGCGAGGGACAGGGGGCTCTTCTCCTACGAGCAGTACTTC.

This rearrangement joins TRBV10-2 to TRBJ2-5, with TRBD2 matching over 11 bases. CDR3 size: 15 residues. Germline V lookup: CDR1 WSHSY, CDR2 SAAADI. Trimming removed 8 bases from V and 5 bases from J; junction bases left unmatched: 10. The CDR3 DNA is TGCGCCAGCGGTAGACTAGCGGGGCCCCTGGAGACCCAGTACTTC. It specifies CASGRLAGPLETQYF.

This clonotype occurred many times. The chain employs TRBV7-8 and TRBJ1-1; the match to TRBD1 covers 9 bases. The CDR3 covers 17 residues. CDR1 is SGHVS and CDR2 is FQNEAQ in the germline V gene. V lost 3 bases and J lost 0; bases outside the gene matches: 8. The CDR3 DNA follows: TGTGCCAGCAGCTTCAGGACAGGGGATCGCTTGAACACTGAAGCTTTCTTT. Amino acids: CASSFRTGDRLNTEAFF.

This clonotype was found a few times. The CDR3 DNA is TGTGCCAGCAGTCCTGGGGGGGCGGGCGAGCAGTACGTC. Its protein product is CASSPGGAGEQYV. V gene TRBV12-3 or TRBV12-4 combines with J gene TRBJ2-7; a possible D gene is TRBD2 (7 bases). V was trimmed by 5 bases and J by 6 bases, leaving 14 bases between them. There are 13 residues in the CDR3.

This clonotype showed up many times. The V call is TRBV7-2, the J call TRBJ2-1, with a possible D match to TRBD1 (6 bases). CDR1 and CDR2 (germline): SGHTA, FQGNSA. This CDR3 spans 13 amino acids. V gave up 3 bases and J gave up 8 bases, with 11 bases separating them. CDR3 DNA: TGTGCCAGCAGCTTTAATGGGGGCTATGAGCAGTTCTTC. Residues: CASSFNGGYEQFF.

A few counts support this clonotype. The genes are TRBV7-8 and TRBJ1-1; D ambiguous. V lost 3 bases and J lost 10, with 12 bases in between. The CDR3 sequence is 12 residues long. In germline, CDR1 is SGHVS, CDR2 FQNEAQ. For the CDR3, the DNA is TGTGCCAGCAGCTTCTCGGGTCCAGGAGCTTTCTTT. Protein sequence: CASSFSGPGAFF.

The chain couples TRBV7-9 to TRBJ1-4, with 7 bases aligning to TRBD1. With 5 bases clipped from V and 3 bases from J, the junction kept 6 bases outside the gene matches. The CDR3 length is 15 residues. The V gene's germline CDR1 is SEHNR and CDR2 FQNEAQ (reference sequence). CDR3 coding DNA: TGTGCCAGCAGCGTTACAGGGGTGGCTAATGAAAAACTGTTTTTT. It specifies CASSVTGVANEKLFF.

The chain uses TRBV5-6 and TRBJ2-7; D is undetermined. V shed 6 bases and J shed 0 bases, with 10 bases lying between them. CDR1 and CDR2 (germline): SGHDT, YYEEEE. The CDR3 has 13 amino acids. CDR3 amino acids: CASNDVGSYEQYF. The CDR3 coding sequence is TGTGCCAGCAACGACGTCGGCTCCTACGAGCAGTACTTC.

This clonotype was counted a few times. The chain carries TRBV7-8 and TRBJ1-2; D not certain. This CDR3 is 15 amino acids long. Trimming removed 1 base at V and 4 bases at J, with 13 bases between. Germline V lookup: CDR1 SGHVS, CDR2 FQNEAQ. CDR3: CASSLDLGRRYGYTF. The DNA for the CDR3 is TGTGCCAGCAGCTTAGATCTTGGCAGACGCTATGGCTACACCTTC.

In its sample, this clonotype was seen many times. The V gene is TRBV7-6, the J gene TRBJ1-6; no clear D. Per germline, CDR1 SGHVS and CDR2 FNYEAQ. There are 15 residues in the CDR3. Trimming shortened V by 5 bases and J by 0 bases, and 8 bases separated the two germline ends. CDR3 bases: TGTGCCAGCAGCCCCGACTACTCCTATAATTCACCCCTCCACTTT. This translates into CASSPDYSYNSPLHF.

The V gene is TRBV5-4, the J gene TRBJ1-2; D remains ambiguous. The CDR3 has 16 residues. V dropped 2 bases and J dropped 0 bases, with 14 bases sitting between them. In germline, CDR1 is SGHNT, CDR2 YYREEE (reference sequence). This CDR3 reads CASSFRREKANYGYTF. The DNA of the CDR3 is TGTGCCAGCAGCTTTAGGAGGGAGAAAGCTAACTATGGCTACACCTTC.

This clonotype occurred a few times. This chain joins TRBV28 and TRBJ2-2, with D possibly TRBD2 on 6 matching bases. V lost 2 bases and J lost 1, with 14 bases in between. CDR3 length equals 17 residues. Per the germline V gene, CDR1 is MDHEN and CDR2 is SYDVKM. The CDR3 nucleotides are TGTGCCAGCAGTTTAATACCGGGACTGATGAACACCGGGGAGCTGTTTTTT. Translation: CASSLIPGLMNTGELFF.

The chain couples TRBV24-1 to TRBJ2-1, with a tentative D call TRBD2 (5 bases). Germline values: CDR1 KGHDR, CDR2 SFDVKD. Trimming cost V 0 bases and J 7 bases, with 6 bases left between them. The CDR3 is 13 residues long. CDR3 DNA sequence: TGTGCCACCAGTGATTTGAGAGGGAATGAGCAGTTCTTC. Its protein product is CATSDLRGNEQFF.

For this clonotype: Because it lacks the conserved phenylalanine or tryptophan at the end, this CDR3 is likely a read error. V usage is TRBV6-1 and J usage is TRBJ1-1; D ambiguous. The CDR3 totals 14 residues. Germline CDR1 reads MNHNS; CDR2 reads SASEGT. Trimming pared 7 bases from V and 3 bases from J, leaving 15 bases between. CDR3 DNA sequence: TGTGCCAGCACCTGGGAAGGGATGGACACTGAAGCTTTCCTT. It encodes CASTWEGMDTEAFL.

This clonotype was recorded many times. V and J are TRBV7-9 and TRBJ2-7; maybe TRBD2 (6 bases). The length of the CDR3 is 14 residues. Germline assignment: CDR1 SEHNR and CDR2 FQNEAQ (reference sequence). Trimming shortened V by 4 bases and J by 3 bases, and 13 bases separated the two germline ends. CDR3 nucleotide sequence: TGTGCCAGCAGCTATGGAGGGCAGGGCTACGAGCAGTACGTC. It specifies CASSYGGQGYEQYV.

This clonotype showed up just a few times. The rearrangement links TRBV19 to TRBJ2-1; weak D call: TRBD2 (6 bases). The CDR3 covers 13 residues. V was cut by 3 bases and J by 5 bases, with 8 bases left in between. Germline lookup yields CDR1 LNHDA and CDR2 SQIVND (reference sequence). CDR3 sequence reads: CASSISGDNEQFF. CDR3 sequence (DNA): TGTGCCAGTAGTATTTCGGGAGACAATGAGCAGTTCTTC. Supplemented by reference TRBV19 and TRBJ2-1, the full variable domain reads DGGITQSPKYLFRKEGQNVTLSCEQNLNHDAMYWYRQDPGQGLRLIYYSQIVNDFQKGDIAEGYSVSREKKESFPLTVTSAQKNPTAFYLCASSISGDNEQFFGPGTRLTVL.

This chain joins TRBV12-3 or TRBV12-4 and TRBJ1-1; weak D call: TRBD1 (5 bases). Trimming removed 2 bases from V and 7 bases from J, with 11 bases in between. This CDR3 spans 13 amino acids. CDR3 sequence (DNA): TGTGCCAGCAGTTTACAGGGTTGGAGTGAAGCTTTCTTT. This codes for CASSLQGWSEAFF.

This clonotype came up a few times. The genes are TRBV4-1 and TRBJ2-2; D not certain. The CDR3 covers 15 residues. V was cut by 0 bases and J by 6 bases, with 11 bases left in between. CDR1 is MGHRA and CDR2 is YSYEKL in the germline V gene. The CDR3 region is CASSQEHLSPGELFF. Here the CDR3 DNA reads TGCGCCAGCAGCCAAGAGCATTTGAGCCCCGGGGAGCTGTTTTTT.

The sample holds many counts of this clonotype. This chain links TRBV7-2 with TRBJ2-3; weak D call: TRBD2 (5 bases). CDR3 length equals 15 residues. V was cut by 4 bases and J by 3 bases, with 14 bases left in between. In germline, CDR1 is SGHTA, CDR2 FQGNSA. The CDR3 nucleotides read TGTGCCAGCAGCTCATTAGCGTGGCGTACAGATACGCAGTATTTT. It codes for CASSSLAWRTDTQYF.

This clonotype was observed a handful of times. The rearrangement uses TRBV6-6 and TRBJ1-6; perhaps TRBD1 as D (5 bases). Trimming pared 2 bases from V and 11 bases from J, leaving 7 bases between. CDR1 and CDR2 (germline): MNHNY, SVGAGI (reference sequence). This CDR3 contains 12 residues. The chain's CDR3 is CASSYLGAPLHF. As DNA, the CDR3 is TGTGCCAGCAGTTACCTAGGGGCACCCCTCCACTTT.